This T cell receptor beta chain is from a study of T cell repertoires in cytomegalovirus infection. Study findings and constraints: CMV carriers having the relevant HLA were flagged by cumulative public TCR beta family frequency.

On this clonotype itself: The antigen remains unidentified.

TCRdb itself ran the reads through MiXCR, one entry per CDR3 protein. The sample lists 250,000 to 300,000 distinct CDR3 sequences; roughly 13% were seen once. The receptor was derived from a human donor in good health (CMV status not recorded). Some clones in this sample may be carry-over from other donors' samples. The sequencing input was PBMCs.

DNA of the CDR3: TGTGCCAGCAGTTTTGGACAGGGACCCTACGAGCAGTACTTC. Translated: CASSFGQGPYEQYF. The rearrangement joins TRBV6-6 to TRBJ2-7, with TRBD1 identical over 8 bases. V was clipped by 4 bases and J by 2 bases; unmatched bases: 4. The CDR3 is made up of 14 amino acids. CDR1 and CDR2 (germline): MNHNY, SVGAGI (reference sequence).